This T cell receptor beta chain was observed in a study of blood T cell repertoires in COVID-19. Here immunoSEQ multiplex PCR was the method, and the copy in TCRdb shows in-frame clones only, minus some. This table has approximately 100,000 clones, roughly two thirds appearing once. The CDR3 loop spans 16 amino acids. The germline V gene encodes CDR1 SGHDN and CDR2 FVKESK. With 4 bases clipped from V and 8 bases from J, the junction kept 10 bases outside the gene matches. The chain combines TRBV14 with TRBJ1-6, with 8 bases lining up with TRBD1. The sequenced sample was peripheral blood. This sequence originates from a man older than 75 with acute or convalescent COVID-19. As DNA, the CDR3 is TGTGCCAGCAGCCTTGGGACAGGAGGAAGGGATTCACCCCTCCACTTT. Its translation is CASSLGTGGRDSPLHF. The whole variable domain, filled in from reference TRBV14 and TRBJ1-6, reads EAGVTQFPSHSVIEKGQTVTLRCDPISGHDNLYWYRRVMGKEIKFLLHFVKESKQDESGMPNNRFLAERTGGTYSTLKVQPAELEDSGVYFCASSLGTGGRDSPLHFGNGTRLTVT.